The clone carrying this T cell receptor (beta chain) was picked up a small number of times. The antigen is unknown. The source of the sample is a study of cytomegalovirus exposure and HLA in healthy donors. Study as a whole: An early release of data contained about 85 million unique TCRs, which came from HLA-typed donors. Broader study findings: In a later analysis, fewer than 20,000 TCR beta sequences were associated with HLA alleles at 0.05 false discovery rate. There was a cluster of highly shared sequence variants that was likely a sequencing artifact.

The CDR3 length is 14 residues. Researchers ran the PCR with 60 Vbeta and 13 Jbeta primers. Sequencing was performed with immunoSEQ multiplex PCR; in TCRdb, only in-frame clones are kept and a portion is missing. In the table there are 150,000 to 180,000 clones, around 68% of which are singletons. The rearrangement joins TRBV21-1 to TRBJ2-1; the table's D call of TRBD2 was not tested on the DNA. TRBV21-1 is a documented pseudogene. The origin of this receptor is a young man in good health and CMV-seronegative. The sample consisted of PBMCs. The CDR3: CASSWESSYNEQFF. The CDR3 nucleotides read TGTGCCAGCAGCTGGGAGAGCTCCTACAATGAGCAGTTCTTC.